These 18 T cell receptor beta chains came from one sample sequenced in a study of cytomegalovirus exposure and HLA in healthy donors. The primer mix had 60 Vbeta and 13 Jbeta primers. Only in-frame clones appear in the TCRdb table, and some are missing; sequencing was by immunoSEQ multiplex PCR. This repertoire shows roughly 180,000 clones, around 82% found once; its top ten account for roughly 1.5%. Sequencing input: PBMCs. These TCRs come from a male donor in good health and CMV-seronegative.

The chain uses TRBV27 and TRBJ2-5, with D maybe TRBD2 (5 bases). Trimming shortened V by 2 bases and J by 2 bases, and 12 bases separated the two germline ends. This CDR3 region has 15 residues. CDR1 MNHEY and CDR2 SMNVEV come from the germline V gene (reference sequence). The CDR3 sequence is CASSLEERLQETQYF. The CDR3, as DNA: TGTGCCAGCAGTTTAGAAGAGCGGCTACAAGAGACCCAGTACTTC.

The CDR3, as DNA: TGTGCCAGCAGTCTCACAGTGGAGAACACTGAAGCTTTCTTT. This codes for CASSLTVENTEAFF. This chain joins TRBV6-4 and TRBJ1-1; no clear D gene. The germline CDR1 and CDR2 sequences are MRHNA and SNTAGT. V dropped 5 bases and J dropped 1 base, with 11 bases sitting between them. The CDR3 runs 14 residues.

This rearrangement joins TRBV6-6 to TRBJ2-7; D may be TRBD1 (6 bases). This CDR3 is 14 amino acids long. Trimming shortened V by 4 bases and J by 6 bases, and 16 bases separated the two germline ends. Germline V gene sequence: CDR1 MNHNY, CDR2 SVGAGI (reference sequence). The CDR3 spells CASSFRDNDSEQYF. DNA for the CDR3: TGTGCCAGCAGTTTCCGGGACAATGACTCCGAGCAGTACTTC.

The V call is TRBV19, the J call TRBJ2-3, with 10 bases identical to TRBD1. Germline values: CDR1 LNHDA, CDR2 SQIVND (reference sequence). The CDR3 loop spans 14 amino acids. Trimming took 5 bases from V and 5 from J; bases not matched to a gene: 4. CDR3 amino acids: CASSLRTGGDTQYF. The CDR3 region has the DNA TGTGCCAGTAGTCTCCGGACAGGGGGAGATACGCAGTATTTT.

As to this clone: The germline gene is not matched at one end of the junction; a read error may be the cause. The chain uses TRBV4-3 and TRBJ2-7, with TRBD2 matching over 10 bases. CDR1 is LGHNA, CDR2 YSLEER, per germline. The CDR3 spans 15 residues. This chain's CDR3 is CASSEEALAGYEQYF. The CDR3 DNA is TGCGCCAGCAGCGAAGAGGCACTAGCGGGATACGAGCAGTACTTC.

V is TRBV7-3 and J is TRBJ2-2; 9 positions match TRBD2. The CDR3 runs 20 residues. The junction had 16 bases not matched to a gene; V was cut back by 5 bases and J by 0 bases. Germline loops: CDR1 SGHTA, CDR2 FQGTGA. CDR3 loop: CASSPHRASGKPSNTGELFF. Here the CDR3 DNA reads TGTGCCAGCAGCCCTCACCGGGCTAGCGGGAAACCCTCGAACACCGGGGAGCTGTTTTTT. Combining the CDR3 with reference TRBV7-3 and TRBJ2-2 gives the whole variable domain GAGVSQTPSNKVTEKGKYVELRCDPISGHTALYWYRQSLGQGPEFLIYFQGTGAADDSGLPNDRFFAVRPEGSVSTLKIQRTERGDSAVYLCASSPHRASGKPSNTGELFFGEGSRLTVL.

This chain joins TRBV5-1 and TRBJ2-4; D unresolved. Germline loops: CDR1 SGHRS, CDR2 YFSETQ. This CDR3 contains 13 residues. Trimming took off 5 bases at V and 0 bases at J, with 6 bases between the two ends. The CDR3 reads CASRRLAKNIQYF. CDR3 nucleotide sequence: TGCGCCAGCAGGCGGTTAGCCAAAAACATTCAGTACTTC. Full variable domain (missing parts from reference TRBV5-1 and TRBJ2-4): KAGVTQTPRYLIKTRGQQVTLSCSPISGHRSVSWYQQTPGQGLQFLFEYFSETQRNKGNFPGRFSGRQFSNSRSEMNVSTLELGDSALYLCASRRLAKNIQYFGAGTRLSVL.

To note about this clone: At one of its ends the junction is not consistent with the germline gene, which may arise from a read error. The chain links TRBV7-9 to TRBJ2-3; 8 bases map to TRBD1. The CDR3 covers 17 residues. The germline CDR1 and CDR2 sequences are SEHNR and FQNEAQ (reference sequence). CDR3: CSSSPTVGQGATDTQYF. The CDR3 nucleotides are TGTTCCAGCAGCCCCACAGTCGGGCAGGGGGCAACAGATACGCAGTATTTT.

The chain joins TRBV9 to TRBJ2-2; the D gene is possibly TRBD1 (6 bases). V lost 2 bases, J lost 0 bases, and 11 bases lay in between. The CDR3 totals 16 residues. Germline V lookup: CDR1 SGDLS, CDR2 YYNGEE. CDR3 nucleotide sequence: TGTGCCAGCAGCGTCCGAGGGACACCGAACACCGGGGAGCTGTTTTTT. Translating it yields CASSVRGTPNTGELFF.

The CDR3 spells CASSAGQGGSPLHF. Written as DNA, the CDR3 is TGTGCCAGCAGTGCTGGACAGGGGGGTTCACCCCTCCACTTT. J is TRBJ1-6 and V is TRBV6-4; 10 bases match TRBD1. This CDR3 region has 14 residues. The germline V gene encodes CDR1 MRHNA and CDR2 SNTAGT. The junction had 3 bases not matched to a gene; V was cut back by 4 bases and J by 9 bases.

This chain joins TRBV2 and TRBJ2-1; tentative D call: TRBD2 (7 bases). The CDR3 spans 12 residues. The V gene lost 4 bases and the J gene lost 13 bases, with 14 bases spanning the gap. Germline CDR1 SNHLY, CDR2 FYNNEI. CDR3 in DNA: TGTGCCAGCAGTGGGGGGGGGCGGGTTCAGTTCTTC. Residues: CASSGGGRVQFF.

The chain couples TRBV6-6 to TRBJ1-2; TRBD1 agrees at 7 bases. Germline V gene lookup returns CDR1 MNHNY and CDR2 SVGAGI (reference sequence). The trim removed 6 bases at V and 2 bases at J, leaving 3 bases unmatched. The CDR3 spans 13 residues. The CDR3 DNA reads TGTGCCAGCAGAGACAGGGAAAACTATGGCTACACCTTC. Its translation is CASRDRENYGYTF.

This clone has a single count. CDR3 protein: CASTTTGLAGNNEQFF. CDR3 bases: TGTGCCAGCACCACGACGGGACTAGCGGGTAACAATGAGCAGTTCTTC. This chain joins TRBV28 and TRBJ2-1; TRBD2 matches 12 bases. The CDR3 is made up of 16 amino acids. Per the germline V gene, CDR1 is MDHEN and CDR2 is SYDVKM. V shed 7 bases, J shed 5 bases, and the junction held 9 bases outside the gene matches.

V gene TRBV7-2 combines with J gene TRBJ2-5, with 8 bases aligning to TRBD2. V was clipped by 1 base and J by 2 bases; unmatched bases: 6. This CDR3 is built from 16 residues. Germline V lookup: CDR1 SGHTA, CDR2 FQGNSA. The CDR3 is CASSLGPPSGQETQYF. CDR3 nucleotide sequence: TGTGCCAGCAGCTTAGGCCCTCCTAGCGGGCAAGAGACCCAGTACTTC.

The V call is TRBV6-5, the J call TRBJ1-4; 7 nucleotides line up with TRBD1. Germline CDR1 MNHEY, CDR2 SVGAGI. The CDR3 spans 13 residues. V lost 6 bases, J lost 7 bases, and 5 bases stayed unmatched. The CDR3 loop reads CASRSQGSEKLFF. CDR3 DNA sequence: TGTGCCAGCAGATCACAGGGGAGTGAAAAACTGTTTTTT.

A word on this clone: Other DNA sequences in the sample encode the same CDR3. This chain joins TRBV7-2 and TRBJ2-7; TRBD2 aligns across 8 bases. Looked up from germline, CDR1 is SGHTA and CDR2 is FQGNSA. The CDR3 runs 15 residues. Germline trimming cut 5 bases from V and 0 bases from J; bases unmatched to any gene: 6. CDR3 region: CASSPAGASSYEQYF. The CDR3 bases are TGTGCCAGCAGCCCAGCGGGAGCGAGCTCCTACGAGCAGTACTTC. The variable domain in full, with the rest retrieved from reference TRBV7-2 and TRBJ2-7, is GAGVSQSPSNKVTEKGKDVELRCDPISGHTALYWYRQSLGQGLEFLIYFQGNSAPDKSGLPSDRFSAERTGGSVSTLTIQRTQQEDSAVYLCASSPAGASSYEQYFGPGTRLTVT.

The chain employs TRBV6-5 and TRBJ2-1; D is perhaps TRBD2 (8 bases). The germline V and J ends were trimmed by 3 bases and 7 bases, with 16 bases remaining between them. CDR1 is MNHEY, CDR2 SVGAGI, per germline. This CDR3 has 15 residues. The CDR3 spells CASSYRGREDNEQFF. As DNA, the CDR3 is TGTGCCAGCAGTTATAGGGGGCGGGAGGATAATGAGCAGTTCTTC.

The rearrangement uses TRBV10-3 and TRBJ2-5; the match to TRBD1 covers 8 bases. The CDR3 is 18 amino acids. The ends lost 3 bases at V and 3 bases at J; junction bases unmatched: 15. Germline V lookup: CDR1 ENHRY, CDR2 SYGVKD. In DNA, the CDR3 is TGTGCCATCAGTGACCCGACAGGGGCGAGTGACCTTGAAGAGACCCAGTACTTC. Translated: CAISDPTGASDLEETQYF.